What follows is one T cell receptor beta chain and its context. This CDR3 has 15 amino acids. The junction had 6 bases not matched to a gene; V was cut back by 5 bases and J by 7 bases. The germline gives CDR1 SEHNR, CDR2 FQNEAQ (reference sequence). This sample is part of a study of blood T cell repertoires in COVID-19. TCRdb's copy holds only in-frame clones and misses some; the assay was immunoSEQ multiplex PCR. The data show about 110,000 clones, about nine tenths seen once. The sequence came from a human donor in a cohort sampled during active COVID-19. The sample taken for sequencing was peripheral blood. The chain joins TRBV7-9 to TRBJ1-4, with 11 bases that match TRBD1. The CDR3 loop is CASSPGQGAGEKLFF. Written as DNA, the CDR3 is TGTGCCAGCAGCCCCGGACAGGGGGCAGGTGAAAAACTGTTTTTT.